This TCR beta chain was captured in a study of blood T cell repertoires in COVID-19. Study as a whole: COVID-19 samples, acute and convalescent, were from the United States, Italy and Spain.

Germline lookup yields CDR1 SGHVS and CDR2 FQNEAQ. V was trimmed by 1 base and J by 4 bases, leaving 11 bases between them. The CDR3 is made up of 15 amino acids. Original handling: Using reference gene primer amplification, nucleated cell counts were estimated. Data came from immunoSEQ multiplex PCR; TCRdb stores just in-frame clones and leaves some out. The V and J calls and clone size come from that table; D and trimming were worked out from the DNA. This sample has around 120,000 clones, with roughly 88% found just once. The gene calls are TRBV7-8 and TRBJ1-3; D is unclear. Sequencing was done on a sample of peripheral blood. The sequence came from a woman aged 45-65 years with active or convalescent COVID-19. CDR3 in amino acids: CASSLVSGLGNTIYF. The DNA of the CDR3 is TGTGCCAGCAGCTTAGTTTCGGGGTTGGGAAACACCATATATTTT.